This TCR beta chain was retrieved from a study of blood T cell repertoires in COVID-19. The CDR3 covers 15 residues. V was pared by 5 bases and J by 2 bases, with 5 bases of the junction left unmatched. The germline gives CDR1 SGHTA, CDR2 FQGNSA. How the authors handled the data: For nucleated cells, counts were estimated from reference gene primer amplification. Profiling relied on immunoSEQ multiplex PCR, and the TCRdb table lists in-frame clones only, not all of them. V and J calls and clone size are those listed in that table; D and trimming were worked out from the DNA. The sample holds 200,000 to 250,000 clones, roughly 84% seen once.

Sequenced material: peripheral blood. The rearrangement joins TRBV7-2 to TRBJ1-3, with 8 bases lining up with TRBD1. This receptor was obtained from a woman over 75 with acute or convalescent COVID-19. This CDR3 is CASSPGQGTGNTIYF. CDR3 sequence (DNA): TGTGCCAGCAGCCCCGGACAGGGCACTGGAAACACCATATATTTT. The full variable domain, its missing parts supplied by reference TRBV7-2 and TRBJ1-3, is GAGVSQSPSNKVTEKGKDVELRCDPISGHTALYWYRQSLGQGLEFLIYFQGNSAPDKSGLPSDRFSAERTGGSVSTLTIQRTQQEDSAVYLCASSPGQGTGNTIYFGEGSWLTVV.